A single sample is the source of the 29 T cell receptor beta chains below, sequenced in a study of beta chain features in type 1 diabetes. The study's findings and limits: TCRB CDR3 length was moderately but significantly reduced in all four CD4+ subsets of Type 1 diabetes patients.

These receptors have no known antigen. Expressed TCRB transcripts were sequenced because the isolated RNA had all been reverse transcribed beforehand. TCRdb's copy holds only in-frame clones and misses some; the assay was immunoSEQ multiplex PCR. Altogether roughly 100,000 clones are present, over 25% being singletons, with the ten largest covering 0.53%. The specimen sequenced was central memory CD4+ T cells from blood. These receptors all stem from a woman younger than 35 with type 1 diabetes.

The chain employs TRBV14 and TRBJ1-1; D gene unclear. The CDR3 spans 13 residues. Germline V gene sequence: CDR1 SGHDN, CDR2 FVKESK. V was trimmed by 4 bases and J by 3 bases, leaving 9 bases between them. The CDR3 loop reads CASSRSTYTEAFF. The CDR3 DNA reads TGTGCCAGCAGCCGGAGTACCTACACTGAAGCTTTCTTT. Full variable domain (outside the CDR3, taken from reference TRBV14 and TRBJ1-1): EAGVTQFPSHSVIEKGQTVTLRCDPISGHDNLYWYRRVMGKEIKFLLHFVKESKQDESGMPNNRFLAERTGGTYSTLKVQPAELEDSGVYFCASSRSTYTEAFFGQGTRLTVV.

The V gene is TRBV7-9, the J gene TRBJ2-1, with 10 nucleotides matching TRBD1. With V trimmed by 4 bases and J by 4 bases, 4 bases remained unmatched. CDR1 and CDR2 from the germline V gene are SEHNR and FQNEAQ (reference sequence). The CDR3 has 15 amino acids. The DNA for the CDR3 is TGTGCCAGCAGCTCACAGGGACAGGGGTACAATGAGCAGTTCTTC. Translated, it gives CASSSQGQGYNEQFF.

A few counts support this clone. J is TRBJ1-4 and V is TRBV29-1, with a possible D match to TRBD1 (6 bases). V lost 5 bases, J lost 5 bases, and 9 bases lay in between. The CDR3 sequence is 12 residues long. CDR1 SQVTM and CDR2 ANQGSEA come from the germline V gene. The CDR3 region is CSVYRENEKLFF. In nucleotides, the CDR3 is TGCAGCGTTTACAGGGAAAATGAAAAACTGTTTTTT.

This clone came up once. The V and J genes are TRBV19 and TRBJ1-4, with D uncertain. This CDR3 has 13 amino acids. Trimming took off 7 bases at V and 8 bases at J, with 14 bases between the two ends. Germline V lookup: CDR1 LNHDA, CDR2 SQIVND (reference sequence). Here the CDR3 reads CASTFQAGEKLFF. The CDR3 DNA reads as TGTGCCAGTACTTTCCAGGCGGGGGAAAAACTGTTTTTT.

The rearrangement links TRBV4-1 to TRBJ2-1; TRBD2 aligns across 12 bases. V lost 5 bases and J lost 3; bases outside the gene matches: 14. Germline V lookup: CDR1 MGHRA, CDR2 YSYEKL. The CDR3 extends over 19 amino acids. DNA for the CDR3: TGCGCCAGCAGCAAGGGTCTAGCGGGAGGGCCTTTTCTCTACAATGAGCAGTTCTTC. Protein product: CASSKGLAGGPFLYNEQFF.

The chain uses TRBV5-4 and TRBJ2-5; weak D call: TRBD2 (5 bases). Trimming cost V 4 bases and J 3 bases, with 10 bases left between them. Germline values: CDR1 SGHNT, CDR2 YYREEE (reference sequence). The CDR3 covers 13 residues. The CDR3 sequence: CASSPVGEETQYF. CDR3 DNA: TGTGCCAGCAGCCCAGTCGGGGAAGAGACCCAGTACTTC.

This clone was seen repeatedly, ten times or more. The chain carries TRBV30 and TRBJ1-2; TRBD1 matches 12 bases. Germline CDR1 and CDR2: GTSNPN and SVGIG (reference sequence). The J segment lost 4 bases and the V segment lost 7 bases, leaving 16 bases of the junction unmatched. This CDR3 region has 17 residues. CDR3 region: CASPFTGTGGQGYGYTF. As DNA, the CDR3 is TGTGCCTCACCCTTTACTGGGACAGGGGGCCAGGGCTATGGCTACACCTTC. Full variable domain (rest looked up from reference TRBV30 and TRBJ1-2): SQTIHQWPATLVQPVGSPLSLECTVEGTSNPNLYWYRQAAGRGLQLLFYSVGIGQISSEVPQNLSASRPQDRQFILSSKKLLLSDSGFYLCASPFTGTGGQGYGYTFGSGTRLTVV.

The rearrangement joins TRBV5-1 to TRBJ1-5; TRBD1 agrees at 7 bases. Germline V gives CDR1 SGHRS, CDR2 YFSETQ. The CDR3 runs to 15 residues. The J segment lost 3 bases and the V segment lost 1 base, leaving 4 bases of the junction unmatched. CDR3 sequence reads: CASSLTGADNQPQHF. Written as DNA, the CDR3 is TGCGCCAGCAGCTTGACAGGGGCCGACAATCAGCCCCAGCATTTT.

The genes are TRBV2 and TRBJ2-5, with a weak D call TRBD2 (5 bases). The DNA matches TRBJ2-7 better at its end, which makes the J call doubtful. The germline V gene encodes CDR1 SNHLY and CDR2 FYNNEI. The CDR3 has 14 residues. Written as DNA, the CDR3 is TGTGCCAGCAGTAATCGGGGAAGCTCCTACGAGCAGTACTTC. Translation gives CASSNRGSSYEQYF.

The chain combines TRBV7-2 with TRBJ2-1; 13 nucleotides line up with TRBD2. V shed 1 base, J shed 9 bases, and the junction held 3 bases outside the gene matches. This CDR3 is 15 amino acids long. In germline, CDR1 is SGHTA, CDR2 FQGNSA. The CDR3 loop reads CASSLGTSGSTEQFF. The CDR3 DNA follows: TGTGCCAGCAGCTTAGGGACTAGCGGGAGCACTGAGCAGTTCTTC.

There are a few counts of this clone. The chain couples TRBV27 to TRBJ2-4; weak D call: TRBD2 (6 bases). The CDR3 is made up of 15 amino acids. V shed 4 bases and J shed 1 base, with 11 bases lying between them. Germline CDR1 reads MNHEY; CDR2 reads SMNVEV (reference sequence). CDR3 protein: CASSSLALAKNIQYF. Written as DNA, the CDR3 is TGTGCCAGCAGTTCCCTAGCGCTGGCCAAAAACATTCAGTACTTC.

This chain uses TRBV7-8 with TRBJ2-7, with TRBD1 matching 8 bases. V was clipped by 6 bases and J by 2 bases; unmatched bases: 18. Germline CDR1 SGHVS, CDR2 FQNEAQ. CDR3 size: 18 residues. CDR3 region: CASSYGSRRTGQPYEQYF. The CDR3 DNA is TGTGCCAGCAGTTATGGATCGCGTAGGACAGGGCAACCCTACGAGCAGTACTTC.

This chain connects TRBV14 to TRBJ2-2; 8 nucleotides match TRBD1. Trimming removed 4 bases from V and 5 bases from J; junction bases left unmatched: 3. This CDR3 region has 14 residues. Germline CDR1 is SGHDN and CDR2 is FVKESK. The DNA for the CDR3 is TGTGCCAGCAGCCGACAGGGGCTGACCGGGGAGCTGTTTTTT. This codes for CASSRQGLTGELFF.

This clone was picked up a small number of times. CDR3 in amino acids: CASSQGSGGRADEQYF. CDR3 nucleotide sequence: TGCGCCAGCAGCCAAGGTTCTGGAGGGAGAGCTGACGAGCAGTACTTC. The J gene is TRBJ2-7, the V gene TRBV4-1; maybe TRBD2 (6 bases). CDR3 size: 16 residues. CDR1 and CDR2 (germline): MGHRA, YSYEKL. The V end was cut by 1 base, the J end by 5 bases, with 18 bases between.

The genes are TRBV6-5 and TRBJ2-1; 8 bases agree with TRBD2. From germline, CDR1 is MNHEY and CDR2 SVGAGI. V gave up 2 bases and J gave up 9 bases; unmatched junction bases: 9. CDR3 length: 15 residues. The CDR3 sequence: CASSYEKRGPFEQFF. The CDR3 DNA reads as TGTGCCAGCAGTTACGAGAAGCGGGGGCCTTTTGAGCAGTTCTTC.

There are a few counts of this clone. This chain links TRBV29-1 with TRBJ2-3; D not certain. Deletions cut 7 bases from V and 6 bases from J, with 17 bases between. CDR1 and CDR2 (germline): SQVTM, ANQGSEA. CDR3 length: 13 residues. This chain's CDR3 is CSGQQDSFDTQYF. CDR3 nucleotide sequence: TGCAGCGGGCAGCAGGATTCCTTCGATACGCAGTATTTT.

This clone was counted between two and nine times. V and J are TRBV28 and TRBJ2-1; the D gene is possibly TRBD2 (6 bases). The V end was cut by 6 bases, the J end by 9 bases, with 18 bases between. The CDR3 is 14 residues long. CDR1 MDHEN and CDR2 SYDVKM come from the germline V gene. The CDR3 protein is CASRPGGRMREQFF. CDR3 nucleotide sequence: TGTGCCAGCAGGCCAGGAGGGCGCATGCGTGAGCAGTTCTTC.

The CDR3 region is CASSPGLDTQYF. CDR3 DNA sequence: TGTGCCAGCTCACCAGGGCTCGATACGCAGTATTTT. The chain recombines TRBV18 with TRBJ2-3; D is unclear. Germline V gene lookup returns CDR1 KGHSH and CDR2 LQKENI. The CDR3 consists of 12 residues. Trimming took off 2 bases at V and 6 bases at J, with 6 bases between the two ends.

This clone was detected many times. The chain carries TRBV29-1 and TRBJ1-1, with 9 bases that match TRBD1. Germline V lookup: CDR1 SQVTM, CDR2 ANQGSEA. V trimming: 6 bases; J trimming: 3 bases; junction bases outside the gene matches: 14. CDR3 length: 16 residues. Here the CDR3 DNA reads TGCAGCGTCCGGGGACAGGGAGGTTTTCCGGACACTGAAGCTTTCTTT. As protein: CSVRGQGGFPDTEAFF.

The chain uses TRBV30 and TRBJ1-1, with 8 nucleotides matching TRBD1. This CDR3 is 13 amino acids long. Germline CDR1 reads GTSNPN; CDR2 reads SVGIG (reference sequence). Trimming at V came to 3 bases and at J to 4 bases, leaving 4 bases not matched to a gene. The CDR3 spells CAWSQGASTEAFF. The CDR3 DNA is TGTGCCTGGAGCCAGGGGGCGAGCACTGAAGCTTTCTTT.

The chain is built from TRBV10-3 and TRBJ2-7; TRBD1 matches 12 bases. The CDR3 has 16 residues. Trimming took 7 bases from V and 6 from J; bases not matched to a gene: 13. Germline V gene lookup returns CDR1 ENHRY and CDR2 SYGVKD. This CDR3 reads CAITPTSGQGALEQYF. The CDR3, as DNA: TGTGCCATCACCCCGACGTCGGGACAGGGGGCTCTCGAGCAGTACTTC.

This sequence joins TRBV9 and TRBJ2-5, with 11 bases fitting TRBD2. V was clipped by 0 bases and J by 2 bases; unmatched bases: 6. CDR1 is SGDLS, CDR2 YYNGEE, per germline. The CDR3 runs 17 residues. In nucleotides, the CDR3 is TGTGCCAGCAGCGTAGGGACTAGCGGGCCCTTTCAAGAGACCCAGTACTTC. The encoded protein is CASSVGTSGPFQETQYF.

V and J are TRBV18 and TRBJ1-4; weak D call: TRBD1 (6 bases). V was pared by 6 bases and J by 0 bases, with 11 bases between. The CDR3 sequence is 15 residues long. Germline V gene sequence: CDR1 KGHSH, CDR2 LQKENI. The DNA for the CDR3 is TGTGCCAGCTCCACCCAGGGGACAACTAATGAAAAACTGTTTTTT. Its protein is CASSTQGTTNEKLFF.

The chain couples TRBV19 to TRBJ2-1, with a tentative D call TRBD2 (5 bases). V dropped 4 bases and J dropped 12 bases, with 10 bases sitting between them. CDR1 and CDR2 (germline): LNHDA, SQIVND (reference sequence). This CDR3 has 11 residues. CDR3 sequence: CASSRDEGQFF. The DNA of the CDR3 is TGTGCCAGTAGTAGAGACGAGGGGCAGTTCTTC.

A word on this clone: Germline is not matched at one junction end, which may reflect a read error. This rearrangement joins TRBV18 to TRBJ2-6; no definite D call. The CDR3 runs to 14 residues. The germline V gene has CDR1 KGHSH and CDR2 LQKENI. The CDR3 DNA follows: TGTGCCAGCTCACTGAGCTCTGAGGCCAACGTCCTGACTTTC. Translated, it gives CASSLSSEANVLTF.

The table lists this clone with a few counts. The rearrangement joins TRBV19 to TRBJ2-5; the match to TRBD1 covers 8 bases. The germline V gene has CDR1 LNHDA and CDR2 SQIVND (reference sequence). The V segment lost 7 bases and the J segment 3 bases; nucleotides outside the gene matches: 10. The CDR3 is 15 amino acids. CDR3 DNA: TGTGCCAGTACCCAGAGGGGACAGGCAGAAGAGACCCAGTACTTC. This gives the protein CASTQRGQAEETQYF.

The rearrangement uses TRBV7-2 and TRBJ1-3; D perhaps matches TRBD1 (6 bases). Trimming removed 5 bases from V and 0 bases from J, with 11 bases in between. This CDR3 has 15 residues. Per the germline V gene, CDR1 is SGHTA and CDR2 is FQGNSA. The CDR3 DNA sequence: TGTGCCAGCAGCCGGGTGGGGGCCTCTGGAAACACCATATATTTT. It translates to CASSRVGASGNTIYF. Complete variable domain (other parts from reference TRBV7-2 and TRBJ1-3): GAGVSQSPSNKVTEKGKDVELRCDPISGHTALYWYRQSLGQGLEFLIYFQGNSAPDKSGLPSDRFSAERTGGSVSTLTIQRTQQEDSAVYLCASSRVGASGNTIYFGEGSWLTVV.

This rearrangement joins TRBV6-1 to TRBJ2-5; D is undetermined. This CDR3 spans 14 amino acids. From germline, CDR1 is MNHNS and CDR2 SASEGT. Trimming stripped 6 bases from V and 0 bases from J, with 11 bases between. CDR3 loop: CASSPTYDQETQYF. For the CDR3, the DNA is TGTGCCAGCAGCCCCACTTACGACCAAGAGACCCAGTACTTC.

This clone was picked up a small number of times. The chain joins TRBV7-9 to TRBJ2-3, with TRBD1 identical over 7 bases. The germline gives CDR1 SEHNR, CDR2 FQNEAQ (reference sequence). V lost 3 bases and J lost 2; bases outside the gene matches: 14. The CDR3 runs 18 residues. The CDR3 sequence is CASSFGFTGESPTDTQYF. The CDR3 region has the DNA TGTGCCAGCAGCTTTGGGTTTACAGGGGAGTCTCCCACAGATACGCAGTATTTT. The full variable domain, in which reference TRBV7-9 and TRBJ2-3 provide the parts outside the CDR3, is DTGVSQNPRHKITKRGQNVTFRCDPISEHNRLYWYRQTLGQGPEFLTYFQNEAQLEKSRLLSDRFSAERPKGSFSTLEIQRTEQGDSAMYLCASSFGFTGESPTDTQYFGPGTRLTVL.